These 22 T cell receptor beta chains were all obtained from the same sample, sequenced in a study of shared clonotypes between healthy human individuals. Method: immunoSEQ multiplex PCR; TCRdb's copy keeps in-frame clones and lacks some. This table holds around 690,000 clones, roughly 88% found once. Sequencing was performed on memory CD8+ T cells from PBMCs. The sample's subset: CD45RO+ cells pooled with CCR7-negative TemRA cells. These receptor sequences come from a man between 18 and 29 years old in good health. Some clones in this sample may be carry-over from other donors' samples.

V usage is TRBV28 and J usage is TRBJ1-2, with TRBD1 identical over 9 bases. The germline V gene has CDR1 MDHEN and CDR2 SYDVKM. CDR3 length: 16 residues. Trimming removed 2 bases from V and 4 bases from J; junction bases left unmatched: 8. CDR3 amino acids: CASSLPQGARIYGYTF. CDR3 nucleotides: TGTGCCAGCAGTTTACCACAGGGGGCGCGGATCTATGGCTACACCTTC.

The chain uses TRBV6-5 and TRBJ2-1; 8 bases agree with TRBD1. The trim removed 0 bases at V and 9 bases at J, leaving 4 bases unmatched. Per the germline V gene, CDR1 is MNHEY and CDR2 is SVGAGI. CDR3 length: 14 amino acids. CDR3 DNA sequence: TGTGCCAGCAGTTACTCACAGGGGGTAGGTGAGCAGTTCTTC. Translation: CASSYSQGVGEQFF.

The chain carries TRBV9 and TRBJ2-5; D could derive from TRBD1 or TRBD2 (5 bases each). The V end lost 3 bases, the J end lost 10 bases, and 16 bases lay between the germline ends. Germline V CDR1 and CDR2: SGDLS, YYNGEE. The CDR3 is 13 residues long. The CDR3 nucleotides read TGTGCCAGCAGCGCCTCAGACGGGGACGACCAGTACTTC. It translates to CASSASDGDDQYF.

This clone was picked up one time. The chain joins TRBV4-1 to TRBJ2-7, with 11 bases that match TRBD1. CDR1 is MGHRA, CDR2 YSYEKL, per germline. Unmatched junction bases numbered 7, after V lost 1 base and J lost 11 bases. The CDR3 extends over 14 amino acids. CDR3 sequence reads: CASSQVPGQGEKYF. In DNA form, the CDR3 reads TGCGCCAGCAGCCAAGTCCCGGGACAGGGGGAAAAGTACTTC.

About this clone itself: This same CDR3 is encoded by further DNA sequences in the sample. The J gene is TRBJ2-7, the V gene TRBV27; a possible D gene is TRBD2 (5 bases). Trimming shortened V by 6 bases and J by 5 bases, and 8 bases separated the two germline ends. Germline assignment: CDR1 MNHEY and CDR2 SMNVEV (reference sequence). The CDR3 runs to 11 residues. The DNA for the CDR3 is TGTGCCAGCAGACGAGGGCACGAGCAGTACTTC. It is translated as CASRRGHEQYF.

The chain links TRBV4-1 to TRBJ2-5, with unresolved D. This CDR3 has 16 residues. The V end was cut by 3 bases, the J end by 1 base, with 15 bases between. CDR1 MGHRA and CDR2 YSYEKL come from the germline V gene. The CDR3 coding sequence is TGCGCCAGCAGCCAGAAGACACCCGCTCTCCAAGAGACCCAGTACTTC. Its protein product is CASSQKTPALQETQYF.

This sequence joins TRBV30 and TRBJ2-7; D is perhaps TRBD1 (5 bases). From germline, CDR1 is GTSNPN and CDR2 SVGIG (reference sequence). The CDR3 sequence is 14 residues long. The V and J ends lost 3 bases and 6 bases respectively, with 18 bases between them. This chain's CDR3 is CAWRPPGFLGEQYF. The CDR3 DNA reads as TGTGCCTGGAGGCCACCAGGGTTCCTGGGCGAGCAGTACTTC.

The chain carries TRBV29-1 and TRBJ2-1, with D tentatively TRBD1 (6 bases). V lost 2 bases to trimming and J lost 12 bases, with 17 bases between them. CDR3 length: 13 residues. From germline, CDR1 is SQVTM and CDR2 ANQGSEA. The CDR3 sequence is CSVEWTAYDGQFF. CDR3 coding DNA: TGCAGCGTTGAATGGACAGCCTACGATGGGCAGTTCTTC.

The table lists this clone with a count of one. The gene calls are TRBV7-7 and TRBJ2-5; tentatively, D is TRBD1 (6 bases). V was shortened by 5 bases and J by 2 bases, with 15 bases between the two germline ends. Germline V lookup: CDR1 SSHAT, CDR2 FNYEAQ (reference sequence). This CDR3 contains 15 residues. CDR3 sequence reads: CASSPGTPQQETQYF. The CDR3 nucleotides read TGTGCCAGCAGCCCCGGGACACCTCAACAAGAGACCCAGTACTTC.

The chain employs TRBV5-1 and TRBJ2-5; D unclear. The CDR3 extends over 14 amino acids. V lost 4 bases and J lost 4, with 14 bases in between. Germline V gene data show CDR1 as SGHRS and CDR2 as YFSETQ. The CDR3 protein is CASSTYWVGETQYF. In DNA, the CDR3 is TGCGCCAGCAGCACCTATTGGGTGGGAGAGACCCAGTACTTC.

This chain connects TRBV28 to TRBJ1-5, with a weak D call TRBD1 (6 bases). The V gene lost 2 bases and the J gene lost 2 bases, with 19 bases spanning the gap. Germline V CDR1 and CDR2: MDHEN, SYDVKM. The CDR3 sequence is 18 residues long. As DNA, the CDR3 is TGTGCCAGCAGTTTAATGCGGGGGGCGTTGAGGCGCAATCAGCCCCAGCATTTT. This gives the protein CASSLMRGALRRNQPQHF.

V gene TRBV29-1 combines with J gene TRBJ2-1; D remains ambiguous. Germline CDR1 and CDR2: SQVTM and ANQGSEA. The CDR3 contains 10 residues. V dropped 5 bases and J dropped 9 bases, with 8 bases sitting between them. CDR3 sequence (DNA): TGCAGCGTTAAAAAGAGTGAGCAGTTCTTC. This sequence encodes CSVKKSEQFF.

The chain has TRBV28 and TRBJ1-5; D gene ambiguous. V was shortened by 2 bases and J by 3 bases, with 8 bases between the two germline ends. The germline CDR1 and CDR2 sequences are MDHEN and SYDVKM. The CDR3 is made up of 14 amino acids. CDR3 in amino acids: CASSLVELNQPQHF. The CDR3, as DNA: TGTGCCAGCAGTTTAGTAGAACTCAATCAGCCCCAGCATTTT.

With regard to this clone: Other DNA sequences of this sample code for an identical CDR3. The chain joins TRBV6-5 to TRBJ2-7; D gene unclear. The CDR3 is made up of 13 amino acids. Germline values: CDR1 MNHEY, CDR2 SVGAGI. Deletions cut 0 bases from V and 2 bases from J, with 5 bases between. The CDR3 protein is CASSYSDTYEQYF. CDR3 bases: TGTGCCAGCAGTTACTCTGACACCTACGAGCAGTACTTC.

The chain recombines TRBV5-6 with TRBJ2-7, with 7 bases fitting TRBD1. The V gene's germline CDR1 is SGHDT and CDR2 YYEEEE. Trimming at V came to 5 bases and at J to 3 bases, leaving 14 bases not matched to a gene. The CDR3 has 16 residues. The CDR3 loop is CASSPWGTVMNYEQYF. CDR3 in DNA: TGTGCCAGCAGTCCCTGGGGGACAGTCATGAACTACGAGCAGTACTTC.

This clone has only one observation. This chain joins TRBV28 and TRBJ1-5, with unresolved D. V lost 3 bases and J 0 bases, leaving 9 bases between the germline ends. The CDR3 loop spans 15 amino acids. CDR1 is MDHEN, CDR2 SYDVKM, per germline. CDR3 sequence (DNA): TGTGCCAGCAGTTTGCGGGCCCTTAGCAATCAGCCCCAGCATTTT. Its protein is CASSLRALSNQPQHF.

The chain recombines TRBV6-5 with TRBJ1-1; D is unresolved. The CDR3 covers 15 residues. Germline-derived CDR1 and CDR2 are MNHEY and SVGAGI. With 5 bases removed from V and 0 bases from J, the gap between germline ends came to 13 bases. In DNA form, the CDR3 reads TGTGCCAGCAGTATAAGTGAGGTCATGAACACTGAAGCTTTCTTT. Its translation: CASSISEVMNTEAFF.

This clone was counted between two and nine times. This chain connects TRBV15 to TRBJ1-5, with a weak D call TRBD1 (6 bases). Germline CDR1 LNHNV, CDR2 YYDKDF (reference sequence). V was pared by 8 bases and J by 3 bases, with 8 bases between. CDR3 size: 12 residues. The CDR3 loop reads CATGGPNQPQHF. The CDR3 nucleotides read TGTGCCACCGGGGGCCCCAATCAGCCCCAGCATTTT. The full variable domain, rest sourced from reference TRBV15 and TRBJ1-5, is DAMVIQNPRYQVTQFGKPVTLSCSQTLNHNVMYWYQQKSSQAPKLLFHYYDKDFNNEADTPDNFQSRRPNTSFCFLDIRSPGLGDTAMYLCATGGPNQPQHFGDGTRLSIL.

As concerns this clone: The sample contains more than one DNA sequence encoding this CDR3. This rearrangement joins TRBV9 to TRBJ2-1; 8 nucleotides line up with TRBD2. This CDR3 contains 15 residues. The ends lost 0 bases at V and 7 bases at J; junction bases unmatched: 6. Per germline, CDR1 SGDLS and CDR2 YYNGEE. CDR3 nucleotide sequence: TGTGCCAGCAGCGTAGCGGGAGGGCCTGGAAATGAGCAGTTCTTC. Translating it yields CASSVAGGPGNEQFF.

This chain joins TRBV13 and TRBJ1-3, with 7 bases fitting TRBD1. The CDR3 sequence is 14 residues long. J was trimmed by 4 bases and V by 5 bases; bases with no gene match: 5. Per germline, CDR1 PRHDT and CDR2 FYEKMQ (reference sequence). As DNA, the CDR3 is TGTGCCAGCAGCGTCGGGACAGTCGGAAACACCATATATTTT. This translates into CASSVGTVGNTIYF.

The chain recombines TRBV6-5 with TRBJ2-7; 9 nucleotides line up with TRBD1. V was pared by 6 bases and J by 3 bases, with 3 bases of the junction left unmatched. CDR1 and CDR2 from the germline V gene are MNHEY and SVGAGI. The CDR3 consists of 13 residues. CDR3 in DNA: TGTGCCAGCAGCCGGGACAGGGTCTACGAGCAGTACTTC. Translating gives CASSRDRVYEQYF.

V usage is TRBV9 and J usage is TRBJ2-7; D gene unclear. Looked up from germline, CDR1 is SGDLS and CDR2 is YYNGEE. Trimming cost V 0 bases and J 0 bases, with 10 bases left between them. This CDR3 has 15 residues. In DNA form, the CDR3 reads TGTGCCAGCAGCGTAGGTGCAGGAGCCTCCTACGAGCAGTACTTC. Translation: CASSVGAGASYEQYF.